The clone carrying this T cell receptor beta chain showed up just a few times. Its target is not known. These data come from a study of post-analysis software for immune sequencing data. Study-wide background: Secondary progressive, relapsing-remitting and progressive-relapsing multiple sclerosis were among the included disease courses.

Overall study results and limits: Among multiple sclerosis patients, normalized Chao1 diversity was significantly below that of controls. Patients had higher frequencies than controls of roughly five TRBV segments, including TRBV5-6, TRBV5-1 and TRBV20-1. Batch-matched samples strongly co-clustered by F measure.

The germline V gene encodes CDR1 SGDLS and CDR2 YYNGEE. The CDR3 is 14 residues long. The germline V and J ends were trimmed by 0 bases and 1 base, with 7 bases remaining between them. Included in the TCR beta cDNA libraries were unique molecular identifiers. Each batch of 1 to 10 million T cells produced roughly 0.5 million cDNA molecules. TCRdb fed the PCR reads into MiXCR, producing one record per CDR3 protein. Of about 540,000 distinct CDR3 sequences in the sample, around 34% were seen once. Input material: blood. The source of this sequence is a girl aged 2 to 17 with multiple sclerosis. This sequence joins TRBV9 and TRBJ1-1; no clear D gene. The CDR3 bases are TGTGCCAGCAGCGTAGACCCAGAGAACACTGAAGCTTTCTTT. It codes for CASSVDPENTEAFF.